The entry below gives a single TCR beta chain sequence along with its context. This sample was taken from a study of blood T cell repertoires in COVID-19. Across the whole study: Collection of acute and convalescent COVID-19 samples took place in the United States, Italy and Spain. PBMCs, B-cell-depleted T cells, or T cells were the source of the cDNA or gDNA that made up the material.

The authors' processing: Quantification of nucleated cells was approximated via reference gene primer amplification. Profiled with immunoSEQ multiplex PCR; TCRdb holds only in-frame clones, not every one. That table gives V, J and clone size, and the DNA gave D and trimming. The sample includes some 70,000 clones, roughly 70% of them seen just once. Germline CDR1 SGHNT, CDR2 YENEEA. Deletions cut 5 bases from V and 10 bases from J, with 12 bases between. This CDR3 is built from 13 residues. The sequence was obtained from a man between 60 and 75 years old with acute or convalescent COVID-19. Sample: peripheral blood. The chain links TRBV11-3 to TRBJ1-6; no clear D. The DNA of the CDR3 is TGTGCCAGCAGCCGCCTCCGCGAATCACCCCTCCACTTT. Translating it yields CASSRLRESPLHF.